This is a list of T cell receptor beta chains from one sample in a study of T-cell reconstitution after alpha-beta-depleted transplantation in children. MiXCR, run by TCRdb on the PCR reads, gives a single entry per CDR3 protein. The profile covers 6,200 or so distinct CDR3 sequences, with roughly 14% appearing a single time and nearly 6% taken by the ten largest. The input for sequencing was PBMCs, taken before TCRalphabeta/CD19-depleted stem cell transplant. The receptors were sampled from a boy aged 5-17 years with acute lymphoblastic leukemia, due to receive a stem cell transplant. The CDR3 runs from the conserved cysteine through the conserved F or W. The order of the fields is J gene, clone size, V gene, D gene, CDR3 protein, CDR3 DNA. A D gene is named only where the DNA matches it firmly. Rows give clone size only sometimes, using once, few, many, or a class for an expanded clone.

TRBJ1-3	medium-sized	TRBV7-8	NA	CASRADNAGNTIYF	TGTGCCAGTCGGGCGGATAATGCTGGAAACACCATATATTTT
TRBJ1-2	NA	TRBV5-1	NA	CASSLRLNYGYTF	TGCGCCAGCAGCTTGAGGCTTAACTATGGCTACACCTTC
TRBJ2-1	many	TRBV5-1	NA	CASTLYSSYNEQFF	TGCGCCAGCACTTTGTATAGCTCCTACAATGAGCAGTTCTTC
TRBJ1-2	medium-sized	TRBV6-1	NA	CAIPGTYYGYTF	TGTGCCATCCCTGGGACATACTATGGCTACACCTTC
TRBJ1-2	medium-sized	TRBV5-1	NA	CASSLMQGDYGYTF	TGCGCCAGCAGCCTAATGCAGGGCGACTATGGCTACACCTTC
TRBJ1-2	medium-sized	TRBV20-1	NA	CSASPVQTPNYGYTF	TGCAGTGCTAGCCCGGTACAGACGCCTAACTATGGCTACACCTTC
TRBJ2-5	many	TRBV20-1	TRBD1	CSALILSGGNAETQYF	TGCAGTGCGCTGATCCTCTCAGGGGGTAATGCTGAGACCCAGTACTTC
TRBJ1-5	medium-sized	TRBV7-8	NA	CASSPSFMPQHF	TGTGCCAGCAGCCCTTCGTTTATGCCCCAGCATTTT
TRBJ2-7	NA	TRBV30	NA	CAWSVLKSEQYF	TGTGCCTGGAGTGTACTTAAGAGCGAGCAGTACTTC
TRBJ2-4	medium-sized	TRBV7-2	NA	CASSLNYGLAKNIQYF	TGTGCCAGCAGCTTAAATTACGGGCTAGCCAAAAACATTCAGTACTTC
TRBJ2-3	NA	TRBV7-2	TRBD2	CASSSRMTSGTRDTQYF	TGTGCCAGCAGCTCTAGGATGACTAGCGGGACCCGGGATACGCAGTATTTT
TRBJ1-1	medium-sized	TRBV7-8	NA	CASSLGNYRKLGAEAFF	TGTGCCAGCAGCTTAGGGAATTACAGGAAACTAGGGGCTGAAGCTTTCTTT
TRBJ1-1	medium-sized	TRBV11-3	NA	CASSFSGVNTEAFF	TGTGCCAGCAGCTTCTCAGGGGTGAACACTGAAGCTTTCTTT
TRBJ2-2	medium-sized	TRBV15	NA	CATSRDEALTGELFF	TGTGCCACCAGCAGAGATGAGGCACTTACCGGGGAGCTGTTTTTT
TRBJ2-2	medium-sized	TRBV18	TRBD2	CASSPSPGLANTGELFF	TGTGCCAGCTCACCGTCTCCGGGACTAGCGAACACCGGGGAGCTGTTTTTT
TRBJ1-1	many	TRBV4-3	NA	CASSPSRGGTFTEAFF	TGCGCCAGCAGCCCCTCCCGCGGGGGGACGTTCACTGAAGCTTTCTTT
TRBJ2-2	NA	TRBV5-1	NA	CASSLWTINTGELFF	TGCGCCAGCAGCTTGTGGACAATTAACACCGGGGAGCTGTTTTTT
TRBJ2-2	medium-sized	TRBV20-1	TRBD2	CSARLGAGGQNGELFF	TGCAGTGCTAGATTGGGGGCGGGAGGGCAGAACGGGGAGCTGTTTTTT
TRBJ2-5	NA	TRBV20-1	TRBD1	CSARDRDRGQETQYF	TGCAGTGCTAGAGATAGGGACAGGGGGCAGGAGACCCAGTACTTC
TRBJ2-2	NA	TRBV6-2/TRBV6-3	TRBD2	CASSYSPGTSRGGWTGELFF	TGTGCCAGCAGTTACTCGCCAGGGACTAGCCGGGGGGGGTGGACCGGGGAGCTGTTTTTT
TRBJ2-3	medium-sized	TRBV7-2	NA	CASSLEGGGNPDTQYF	TGTGCCAGCAGCTTAGAAGGCGGGGGCAACCCAGATACGCAGTATTTT
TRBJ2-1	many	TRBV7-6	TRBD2	CASSSNSGGGNEQFF	TGTGCCAGCAGCTCAAATAGCGGGGGGGGAAATGAGCAGTTCTTC
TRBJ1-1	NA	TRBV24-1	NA	CATRPSLGRDNEAFF	TGTGCCACCAGGCCATCGTTAGGCAGGGACAATGAAGCTTTCTTT
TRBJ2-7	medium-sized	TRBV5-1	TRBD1	CASSLGPRDRDYEQYF	TGCGCCAGCAGCTTGGGCCCCCGGGACAGGGACTACGAGCAGTACTTC
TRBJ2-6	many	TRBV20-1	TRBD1	CSAISGTVKGSSGANVLTF	TGCAGTGCTATAAGTGGGACAGTCAAAGGTAGTTCTGGGGCCAACGTCCTGACTTTC
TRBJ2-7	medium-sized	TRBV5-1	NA	CASSLIDVQSYEQYF	TGCGCCAGCAGCTTGATTGACGTCCAGAGCTACGAGCAGTACTTC
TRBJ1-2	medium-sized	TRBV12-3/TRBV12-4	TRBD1	CASSLEGRGRTHGYTF	TGTGCCAGCAGTTTAGAAGGCAGGGGGCGAACCCATGGCTACACCTTC
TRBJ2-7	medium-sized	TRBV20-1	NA	CSAAPGVYEQYF	TGCAGTGCTGCCCCTGGGGTCTACGAGCAGTACTTC
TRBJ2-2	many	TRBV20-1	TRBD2	CCAAAGGKPNTGELFF	TGCTGTGCTGCCGCGGGGGGGAAACCGAACACCGGGGAGCTGTTTTTT
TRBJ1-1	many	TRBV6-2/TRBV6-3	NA	CASSYGGHMNTEAFF	TGTGCCAGCAGTTACGGGGGGCACATGAACACTGAAGCTTTCTTT
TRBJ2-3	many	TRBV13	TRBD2	CASSPVGLAGGQNTDTQYF	TGTGCCAGCAGCCCCGTGGGACTAGCGGGGGGCCAAAACACAGATACGCAGTATTTT
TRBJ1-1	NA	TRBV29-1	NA	CSVELDSVWAFF	TGCAGCGTTGAATTGGACAGTGTTTGGGCTTTCTTT
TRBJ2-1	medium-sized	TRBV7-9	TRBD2	CASSQTGTRYNEQFF	TGTGCCAGCAGCCAAACCGGGACTAGATACAATGAGCAGTTCTTC
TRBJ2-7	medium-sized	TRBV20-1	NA	CSAMRGASFSYEQYF	TGCAGTGCTATGAGGGGGGCTTCTTTCTCCTACGAGCAGTACTTC
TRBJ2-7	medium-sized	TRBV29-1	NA	CSARDKYEQYF	TGCAGCGCAAGGGATAAATACGAGCAGTACTTC
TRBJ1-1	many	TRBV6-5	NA	CASSYSSGRAEAFF	TGTGCCAGCAGTTACTCTAGTGGCCGGGCTGAAGCTTTCTTT
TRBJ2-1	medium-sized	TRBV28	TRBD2	CASKVRLADGNEQFF	TGTGCCAGCAAGGTCCGGCTAGCGGATGGCAATGAGCAGTTCTTC
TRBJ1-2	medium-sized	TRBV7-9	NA	CASSLTAGYTF	TGTGCCAGCAGCTTAACGGCTGGCTACACCTTC
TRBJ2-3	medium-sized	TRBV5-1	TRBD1	CASCRDREEDTQYF	TGCGCCAGCTGCCGGGACAGGGAGGAGGATACGCAGTATTTT
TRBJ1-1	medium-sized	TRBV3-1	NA	CASSQVRTVEAFF	TGTGCCAGCAGCCAAGTTAGGACAGTTGAAGCTTTCTTT
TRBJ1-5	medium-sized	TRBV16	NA	CASSRRGSNQPQHF	TGTGCCAGCAGTCGGAGGGGGAGCAATCAGCCCCAGCATTTT
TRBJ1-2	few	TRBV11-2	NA	CASSFGPYYGYTF	TGTGCCAGCAGCTTTGGACCCTACTATGGCTACACCTTC
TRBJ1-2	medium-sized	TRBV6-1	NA	CASRTRGKGLAGYTF	TGTGCCAGCAGGACGCGGGGGAAGGGTCTGGCTGGCTACACCTTC
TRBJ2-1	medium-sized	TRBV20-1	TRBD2	CSARDLGSGSSYNEQFF	TGCAGTGCTAGAGATCTGGGGAGCGGGAGCTCCTACAATGAGCAGTTCTTC
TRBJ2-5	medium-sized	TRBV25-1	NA	CASSEPVQGETQYF	TGTGCCAGCAGTGAGCCAGTCCAGGGGGAGACCCAGTACTTC
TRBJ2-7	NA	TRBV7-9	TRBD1	CASSPGQGTRLDEQYF	TGTGCCAGCAGCCCGGGACAGGGAACCCGCCTGGACGAGCAGTACTTC
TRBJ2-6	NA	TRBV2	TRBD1	CASRIIGGAAGANVLTF	TGTGCCAGCAGGATCATAGGGGGCGCGGCTGGGGCCAACGTCCTGACTTTC
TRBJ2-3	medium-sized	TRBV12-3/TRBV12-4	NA	CASRTGRRRTDTQYF	TGTGCCAGCAGAACGGGGAGGAGGCGCACAGATACGCAGTATTTT
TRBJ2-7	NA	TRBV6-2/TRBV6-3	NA	CASSFFGQTSEQYF	TGTGCCAGCAGTTTCTTCGGACAGACATCCGAGCAGTACTTC
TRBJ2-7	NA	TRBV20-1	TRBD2	CSAPGLANEQYF	TGCAGTGCTCCGGGACTAGCGAACGAGCAGTACTTC
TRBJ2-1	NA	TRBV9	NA	CASSGTADSSYNEQFF	TGTGCCAGCAGCGGGACAGCAGATAGCTCCTACAATGAGCAGTTCTTC
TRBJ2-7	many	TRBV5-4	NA	CASSPGQVAYEQYF	TGTGCCAGCAGCCCCGGACAAGTAGCCTACGAGCAGTACTTC
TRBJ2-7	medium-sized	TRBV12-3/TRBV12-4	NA	CASSSYGDRYEQYF	TGTGCCAGCAGTTCGTACGGAGACCGCTACGAGCAGTACTTC
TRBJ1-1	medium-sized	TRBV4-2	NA	CASSRPRDTEAFF	TGTGCCAGCAGCCGTCCCAGGGACACTGAAGCTTTCTTT
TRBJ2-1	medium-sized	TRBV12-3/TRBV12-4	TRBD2	CASSLARASGRARVYEQFF	TGTGCCAGCAGTTTAGCAAGGGCTAGCGGGAGGGCCCGAGTCTATGAGCAGTTCTTC
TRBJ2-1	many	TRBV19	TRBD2	CASRPREAGNEQFF	TGTGCCAGTAGACCCCGGGAGGCGGGAAATGAGCAGTTCTTC
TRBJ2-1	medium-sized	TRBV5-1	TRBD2	CASSLAASGVDEQFF	TGCGCCAGCAGCTTGGCGGCTAGCGGGGTTGATGAGCAGTTCTTC
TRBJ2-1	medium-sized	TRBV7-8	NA	CASSLARVSPDEQFF	TGTGCCAGCAGCTTAGCGCGGGTTAGCCCCGATGAGCAGTTCTTC
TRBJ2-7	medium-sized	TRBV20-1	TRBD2	CSATTSGSRAGYEQYF	TGCAGTGCCACCACTAGCGGGAGTCGGGCAGGCTACGAGCAGTACTTC